This T cell receptor (beta chain) comes out of a study of blood T cell repertoires in COVID-19 (dated by TCRdb to the early 2020s). Study-level background: Samples from collaborators originated in the United States, Italy and Spain and spanned both the acute and convalescent phases of COVID-19. The material from the prospective study consisted of cDNA or gDNA derived from T cells, B-cell-depleted T cells, or PBMCs. Where available, HLA class I and class II types were obtained from metadata supplied by the sample provider rather than from assay-based typing. The repertoires were made available in a free public database intended to serve as a resource for research on the immune response to SARS-CoV-2. The dataset comprised deeply sampled blood TCRbeta repertoires from subjects exposed to, actively infected with, or recovered from COVID-19. A de-identified subject ID, COVID-19 status, age in years and sex were almost always included in the sample metadata. The samples were drawn from the first 160 participants of the ongoing ImmuneRACE study and from more than 1,000 subjects provided by 6 global collaborators. What the study reported, not specific to this receptor: The amount of clinical and demographic metadata varied by source and participant and was provided uncurated.

The germline V gene gives CDR1 as MDHEN and CDR2 as SYDVKM. Taken from cysteine to phenylalanine, the CDR3 has 15 residues. Only the CDR3 portion is preserved as DNA: 45 bases, with reading frame beginning at the first base. Trimming removed 5 bases from V and 9 bases from J; the gene matches leave 15 bases unexplained. Notes on this clone: Its antigen remains undetermined. Base-call qualities are not available, and no considerably larger clone is one nucleotide away.

TCRbeta CDR3 regions were amplified from genomic DNA using the immunoSEQ Assay, a bias-controlled multiplex PCR. In the paper's pipeline: The number of nucleated cells in each sample was estimated by amplification of reference gene primers within the assay. To quantify the absolute abundance of each unique TCRbeta CDR3 rearrangement, sequence reads were collapsed and filtered. For each sample, productive Simpson clonality was calculated by taking the square root of Simpson's diversity index across productive rearrangements. Sourced from immuneACCESS, this table was stored by TCRdb with only in-frame sequences that have V and J called. A share of the clones is absent; for the studies checked, an unresolved V gene accounts for under half, and the remainder has no known explanation. The V and J calls and clone size were taken over from that table, and D and trimming were inferred from the DNA. Within this sample are about 8,000 clones, with roughly 88% of them counted one time only. Of the sample, 5.5% to 7% falls within the top ten clones.

Collaborating institutions collected whole blood in K2EDTA tubes following their own protocols. For TCRbeta analysis, collaborators shipped samples in one of three forms: frozen whole blood, isolated PBMCs, or DNA extracted from either of those sample types. This clonotype originated in a woman in her forties or fifties with active or convalescent COVID-19. Input material: peripheral blood. The chain was built from TRBV28 and TRBJ2-7, with 8 central nucleotides matching TRBD1. The sequence in DNA is TGTGCCAGCAGTCTCCCCCGGGACAGGAGCATATTGCAGTACTTC. Its product reads: CASSLPRDRSILQYF.